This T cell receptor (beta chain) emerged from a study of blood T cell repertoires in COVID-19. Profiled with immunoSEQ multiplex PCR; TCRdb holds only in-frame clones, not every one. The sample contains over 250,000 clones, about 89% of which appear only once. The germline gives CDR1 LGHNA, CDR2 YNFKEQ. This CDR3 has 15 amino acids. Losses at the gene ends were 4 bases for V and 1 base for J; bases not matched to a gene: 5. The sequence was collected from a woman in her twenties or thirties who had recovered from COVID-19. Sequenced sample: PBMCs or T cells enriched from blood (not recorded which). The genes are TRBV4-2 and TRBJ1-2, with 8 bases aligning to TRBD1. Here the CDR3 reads CASSLAGTGNYGYTF. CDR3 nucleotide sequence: TGTGCCAGCAGCCTAGCCGGGACAGGTAACTATGGCTACACCTTC.